The clone carrying this T cell receptor beta chain was counted a few times. Its specificity is not known. The ends were cut back, 4 bases at V and 2 bases at J, with 13 bases in the middle. CDR1 and CDR2 (germline): MDHEN, SYDVKM. The CDR3 runs 15 residues. The data stem from a study of T cell repertoires in cytomegalovirus infection. As for the study in general: Public signatures in TCR beta pointed to CMV infection and matching HLA type. General study points: CMV-specific TCR beta clonotypes restricted by HLA-C were the ones dominating the ex vivo response.

TCRdb called the reads again in MiXCR, with one record for every CDR3 protein. The sample has about 490,000 distinct CDR3 sequences, about 30% seen once; the top ten hold about 12%. This TCR was recovered from a human donor in good health (CMV status not recorded). Some clones in this sample may be carry-over from other donors' samples. The rearrangement uses TRBV28 and TRBJ2-3, with D perhaps TRBD1 (6 bases). Sequenced input: PBMCs. The CDR3 region has the DNA TGTGCCAGCAGTTCACAGGGTCGGTACACAGATACGCAGTATTTT. Translated: CASSSQGRYTDTQYF. Variable domain in full (rest from reference TRBV28 and TRBJ2-3): DVKVTQSSRYLVKRTGEKVFLECVQDMDHENMFWYRQDPGLGLRLIYFSYDVKMKEKGDIPEGYSVSREKKERFSLILESASTNQTSMYLCASSSQGRYTDTQYFGPGTRLTVL.